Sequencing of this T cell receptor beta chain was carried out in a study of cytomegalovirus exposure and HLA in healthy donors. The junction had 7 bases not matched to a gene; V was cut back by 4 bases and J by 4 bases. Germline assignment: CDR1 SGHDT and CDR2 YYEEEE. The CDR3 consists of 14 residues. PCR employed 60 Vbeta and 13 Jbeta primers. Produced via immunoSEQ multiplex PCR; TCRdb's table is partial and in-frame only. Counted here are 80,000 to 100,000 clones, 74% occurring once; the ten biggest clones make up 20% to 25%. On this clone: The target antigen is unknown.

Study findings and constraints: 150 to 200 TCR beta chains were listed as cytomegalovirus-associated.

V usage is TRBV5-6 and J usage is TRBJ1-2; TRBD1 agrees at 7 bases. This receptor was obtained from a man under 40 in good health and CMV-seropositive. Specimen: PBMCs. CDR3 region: CASSPRDRPYGYTF. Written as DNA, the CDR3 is TGTGCCAGCAGCCCGAGGGACAGACCCTATGGCTACACCTTC.